The 12 T cell receptor beta chains given below trace back to one sample, sequenced in a study of T cell changes during pregnancy in multiple sclerosis. Data came from immunoSEQ multiplex PCR; TCRdb stores just in-frame clones and leaves some out. The table lists about 93,000 clones, approximately 92% of them singletons, with 2% to 2.5% in the top ten. The sequences come from peripheral blood, collected after pregnancy. These receptors came from a female donor with multiple sclerosis, enrolled in a pregnancy study.

The chain employs TRBV2 and TRBJ1-2, with 10 bases fitting TRBD1. With V trimmed by 4 bases and J by 6 bases, 5 bases remained unmatched. This CDR3 has 14 residues. The germline gives CDR1 SNHLY, CDR2 FYNNEI. CDR3 amino acids: CASSVQGQGNGYTF. The DNA for the CDR3 is TGTGCCAGCAGTGTCCAGGGACAGGGGAATGGCTACACCTTC.

The chain carries TRBV6-6 and TRBJ1-5, with 7 bases aligning to TRBD1. With V trimmed by 6 bases and J by 3 bases, 8 bases remained unmatched. CDR3 size: 15 residues. From germline, CDR1 is MNHNY and CDR2 SVGAGI (reference sequence). The DNA of the CDR3 is TGTGCCAGCAGAAGGACAGGCAATACCAATCAGCCCCAGCATTTT. Translated: CASRRTGNTNQPQHF.

This clone was seen a single time. The chain has TRBV2 and TRBJ2-5; TRBD1 matches at 7 bases. The germline V gene encodes CDR1 SNHLY and CDR2 FYNNEI. V shed 2 bases, J shed 6 bases, and the junction held 3 bases outside the gene matches. There are 13 residues in the CDR3. CDR3 coding DNA: TGTGCCAGCAGTGAAAACAGGGGACAGACCCAGTACTTC. Translation gives CASSENRGQTQYF.

The rearrangement uses TRBV5-1 and TRBJ2-7; 7 nucleotides line up with TRBD2. The CDR3 totals 23 residues. Germline V gives CDR1 SGHRS, CDR2 YFSETQ. Unmatched junction bases numbered 27, after V lost 0 bases and J lost 0 bases. The CDR3 DNA follows: TGCGCCAGCAGCTTGGCCTTGGTGGGAGGGGCGTCGTCAGTCGTTGAGAGCTCCTACGAGCAGTACTTC. This translates into CASSLALVGGASSVVESSYEQYF.

The rearrangement links TRBV15 to TRBJ2-3, with 14 bases matching TRBD2. Germline values: CDR1 LNHNV, CDR2 YYDKDF (reference sequence). This CDR3 has 18 residues. J lost 0 bases, V lost 1 base, and 3 bases had no gene match. This chain's CDR3 is CATSRGLAGGMSTDTQYF. For the CDR3, the DNA is TGTGCCACCAGCAGAGGACTAGCGGGGGGGATGAGCACAGATACGCAGTATTTT.

The J gene is TRBJ2-1, the V gene TRBV10-3; 8 bases line up with TRBD2. The CDR3 has 14 amino acids. The germline gives CDR1 ENHRY, CDR2 SYGVKD. J lost 10 bases, V lost 4 bases, and 9 bases had no gene match. The chain's CDR3 is CAISGEAGGGEQFF. CDR3 coding DNA: TGTGCCATCAGTGGGGAGGCGGGAGGAGGGGAGCAGTTCTTC.

This clone has a single count. V and J are TRBV5-1 and TRBJ2-6; 8 bases are shared with TRBD1. The CDR3 loop spans 16 amino acids. V lost 5 bases to trimming and J lost 0 bases; unmatched junction nucleotides: 4. Germline lookup yields CDR1 SGHRS and CDR2 YFSETQ. The CDR3 loop is CASRWGQVSGANVLTF. CDR3 sequence (DNA): TGCGCCAGCAGGTGGGGACAGGTCTCTGGGGCCAACGTCCTGACTTTC.

The CDR3, as DNA: TGTGCCAGCAGCCCGCCGGATGAAAAACTGTTTTTT. Translating gives CASSPPDEKLFF. The chain uses TRBV7-9 and TRBJ1-4; D remains ambiguous. The V gene lost 5 bases and the J gene lost 6 bases, with 7 bases spanning the gap. The CDR3 is 12 residues long. Germline V gives CDR1 SEHNR, CDR2 FQNEAQ (reference sequence).

This chain joins TRBV19 and TRBJ1-1; 9 nucleotides match TRBD1. This CDR3 region has 14 residues. V trimming: 5 bases; J trimming: 3 bases; junction bases outside the gene matches: 4. Germline V gives CDR1 LNHDA, CDR2 SQIVND (reference sequence). The CDR3 DNA follows: TGTGCCAGTAGTTGGACAGGGGCTTACACTGAAGCTTTCTTT. Protein: CASSWTGAYTEAFF.

The rearrangement links TRBV5-5 to TRBJ2-7, with TRBD2 identical over 9 bases. CDR3 length: 16 amino acids. Germline assignment: CDR1 SGHKS and CDR2 YYEKEE (reference sequence). V dropped 5 bases and J dropped 3; count of bases not matched to a gene: 12. As DNA, the CDR3 is TGTGCCAGCAGGGATGAACGACTAGCGGACATCTACGAGCAGTACTTC. This translates into CASRDERLADIYEQYF.

This rearrangement joins TRBV7-8 to TRBJ2-7; no clear D. The CDR3 covers 11 residues. Germline CDR1 reads SGHVS; CDR2 reads FQNEAQ. V lost 6 bases and J lost 7, with 10 bases in between. This chain's CDR3 is CASRLSREQYF. Here the CDR3 DNA reads TGTGCCAGCAGGTTAAGTCGGGAGCAGTACTTC. Combining the CDR3 with reference TRBV7-8 and TRBJ2-7 gives the whole variable domain GAGVSQSPRYKVAKRGQDVALRCDPISGHVSLFWYQQALGQGPEFLTYFQNEAQLDKSGLPSDRFFAERPEGSVSTLKIQRTQQEDSAVYLCASRLSREQYFGPGTRLTVT.

The DNA for the CDR3 is TGCGCCAGCAGCCAAAGTGTGACGGAGAATCAGCCCCAGCATTTT. Protein sequence: CASSQSVTENQPQHF. This chain connects TRBV4-1 to TRBJ1-5; D is unresolved. The CDR3 totals 15 residues. Between the trimmed V and J ends, which lost 2 bases and 4 bases, there was a span of 12 bases. The germline V gene has CDR1 MGHRA and CDR2 YSYEKL.